This T cell receptor beta chain is from a study of blood T cell repertoires in COVID-19. As for the study in general: T cells, B-cell-depleted T cells, or PBMCs supplied cDNA or gDNA.

The study drew participants aged about 18 to 95 years from 20 to 30 US areas. The CDR3 covers 14 residues. From germline, CDR1 is MNHEY and CDR2 SMNVEV (reference sequence). V was cut by 6 bases and J by 2 bases, with 11 bases left in between. In regard to this clone: The sample contains more than one DNA sequence encoding this CDR3.

In the original analysis: Nucleated cell counts were estimated from reference gene primer amplification. Some clones are missing from TCRdb's copy, which holds only in-frame ones; the method was immunoSEQ multiplex PCR. The DNA gave D and trimming, while V, J and clone size come from that table. The sample lists over 350,000 clones; 88% were seen once. The V gene is TRBV27, the J gene TRBJ1-5; perhaps TRBD1 as D (6 bases). The clonotype comes from a young woman with acute COVID-19. Input material: PBMCs or T cells enriched from blood (not recorded which). The chain's CDR3 is CASSFRGGNQPQHF. In nucleotides, the CDR3 is TGTGCCAGCAGCTTCAGGGGTGGCAATCAGCCCCAGCATTTT.